A single sample gave rise to the 28 T cell receptor beta chains below, sequenced in a study of T cells in Graves' hyperthyroidism and ophthalmopathy (dated by TCRdb to the late 2010s). Receptor libraries were prepared by multiplex PCR. Sequencing took place on an Illumina HiSeq 2000. TCR beta CDR3 regions were amplified from RNA transcripts. A first-round RT-PCR of the TCR CDR3 used the HTBI primer set with the Qiagen OneStep RT-PCR kit. The raw public data were reprocessed by TCRdb itself: fastp quality trimming at Q25, MiXCR clonotype calling, in-frame beta chains only. Records with the same CDR3 protein are collapsed into one entry carrying the most frequent genes and DNA. The sample table holds hundreds of thousands of distinct CDR3 sequences, of which 14% were seen once. The ten largest account for around an eighth of the sample. Sequencing was done on a sample of blood. All receptors come from a woman between 50 and 59 years old with Graves' ophthalmopathy.

This clonotype turned up a few times. In this CDR3 the conserved last residue, phenylalanine or tryptophan, is missing, so a read error is likely. The chain joins TRBV7-6 to TRBJ2-5; 7 nucleotides match TRBD2. The CDR3 has 15 residues. Germline V gives CDR1 SGHVS, CDR2 FNYEAQ. V dropped 4 bases and J dropped 2; count of bases not matched to a gene: 7. CDR3 nucleotide sequence: TGTGCCAGCAGCTCAGCGAGCGGGGAACAAGAGACCCAGTACCTC. Its protein product is CASSSASGEQETQYL.

V and J are TRBV20-1 and TRBJ2-7; D is perhaps TRBD1 (6 bases). The CDR3 contains 14 residues. CDR1 is DFQATT and CDR2 is SNEGSKA in the germline V gene (reference sequence). V dropped 0 bases and J dropped 2 bases, with 11 bases sitting between them. The CDR3 nucleotides read TGCAGTGCTAGAGAAGTGGGGACAACCTACGAGCAGTACTTC. Translation: CSAREVGTTYEQYF.

This clonotype was seen many times. V is TRBV20-1 and J is TRBJ2-7; D is uncertain. From germline, CDR1 is DFQATT and CDR2 SNEGSKA (reference sequence). The CDR3 is made up of 13 amino acids. V was pared by 0 bases and J by 1 base, with 7 bases between. In DNA, the CDR3 is TGCAGTGCTAGAGATCAAGTATCCTACGAGCAGTACTTC. This encodes CSARDQVSYEQYF.

The chain couples TRBV28 to TRBJ2-1, with TRBD1 matching over 7 bases. The germline gives CDR1 MDHEN, CDR2 SYDVKM. CDR3 length: 13 amino acids. Trimming at V came to 5 bases and at J to 6 bases, leaving 4 bases not matched to a gene. The chain's CDR3 is CASSLTGPNEQFF. CDR3 nucleotide sequence: TGTGCCAGCAGTCTGACAGGGCCCAATGAGCAGTTCTTC.

This clonotype came up many times. The V call is TRBV7-8, the J call TRBJ2-7; TRBD2 matches 12 bases. V shed 5 bases, J shed 4 bases, and the junction held 15 bases outside the gene matches. CDR3 length: 18 residues. The germline gives CDR1 SGHVS, CDR2 FQNEAQ. Written as DNA, the CDR3 is TGTGCCAGCAGCCAGGGCCTAGGAGGTCTAGCGGGAGGGTACGAGCAGTACTTC. It translates to CASSQGLGGLAGGYEQYF.

This clonotype was recorded once. V usage is TRBV19 and J usage is TRBJ2-5; 8 bases fit TRBD2. CDR1 is LNHDA, CDR2 SQIVND, per germline (reference sequence). V gave up 4 bases and J gave up 1 base; unmatched junction bases: 11. The CDR3 is 17 residues long. This CDR3 is CASSTEAGLGSQETQYF. The CDR3, as DNA: TGTGCCAGTAGTACAGAGGCGGGACTAGGAAGCCAAGAGACCCAGTACTTC.

The V gene is TRBV11-2, the J gene TRBJ1-4; no clear D gene. Trimming stripped 2 bases from V and 3 bases from J, with 10 bases between. The CDR3 is 15 residues long. In germline, CDR1 is SGHAT, CDR2 FQNNGV. This CDR3 is CASSLSRRPNEKLFF. Here the CDR3 DNA reads TGTGCCAGCAGCTTAAGCAGGAGGCCTAATGAAAAACTGTTTTTT.

The chain recombines TRBV28 with TRBJ1-5, with D maybe TRBD1 (5 bases). There are 15 residues in the CDR3. The V gene's germline CDR1 is MDHEN and CDR2 SYDVKM. Trimming took 1 base from V and 2 from J, leaving 9 bases between them. The CDR3 reads CASSLFRGGNQPQHF. CDR3 nucleotides: TGTGCCAGCAGTTTATTCCGGGGCGGCAATCAGCCCCAGCATTTT. The full variable domain, its missing parts supplied by reference TRBV28 and TRBJ1-5, is DVKVTQSSRYLVKRTGEKVFLECVQDMDHENMFWYRQDPGLGLRLIYFSYDVKMKEKGDIPEGYSVSREKKERFSLILESASTNQTSMYLCASSLFRGGNQPQHFGDGTRLSIL.

Many counts were recorded for this clonotype. This rearrangement joins TRBV6-1 to TRBJ2-1; D gene unclear. Germline values: CDR1 MNHNS, CDR2 SASEGT. Trimming stripped 6 bases from V and 4 bases from J, with 13 bases between. The CDR3 contains 14 residues. CDR3 amino acids: CASRRLGKYNEQFF. CDR3 nucleotide sequence: TGTGCCAGCAGACGGCTAGGGAAATACAATGAGCAGTTCTTC.

This clonotype was found a few times. The V and J genes are TRBV7-2 and TRBJ2-2; D tentatively reads TRBD1 or TRBD2 (5 bases each). Germline loops: CDR1 SGHTA, CDR2 FQGNSA. The CDR3 consists of 16 residues. V was pared by 2 bases and J by 3 bases, with 13 bases between. CDR3: CASSLPVRGDTGELFF. CDR3 nucleotides: TGTGCCAGCAGCTTACCGGTTAGAGGGGACACCGGGGAGCTGTTTTTT.

The V and J genes are TRBV6-2 or TRBV6-3 and TRBJ2-5; 9 bases line up with TRBD1. The V gene's germline CDR1 is MNHEY and CDR2 SVGEGT. After removal of 7 bases from V and 5 bases from J, the junction contained 2 bases not matched to a gene. This CDR3 is 12 amino acids long. The CDR3 nucleotides are TGTGCCAGCACCGGACAGGGGGAGACCCAGTACTTC. Translation gives CASTGQGETQYF.

In its sample, this clonotype was seen many times. This chain links TRBV28 with TRBJ2-1, with 7 bases identical to TRBD2. This CDR3 contains 16 residues. Germline V gene lookup returns CDR1 MDHEN and CDR2 SYDVKM. With V trimmed by 3 bases and J by 4 bases, 9 bases remained unmatched. The CDR3 DNA sequence: TGTGCCAGCAGTTTTCTAGCCGGACTAGTTTACAATGAGCAGTTCTTC. This sequence encodes CASSFLAGLVYNEQFF.

The rearrangement joins TRBV28 to TRBJ2-2; TRBD2 matches 7 bases. V gave up 6 bases and J gave up 5 bases; unmatched junction bases: 9. The CDR3 totals 15 residues. CDR1 is MDHEN and CDR2 is SYDVKM in the germline V gene. The CDR3 DNA reads as TGTGCCAGCAGCCGCTCTAGCGGTCGGACCGGGGAGCTGTTTTTT. This codes for CASSRSSGRTGELFF.

The sample holds many counts of this clonotype. The chain combines TRBV27 with TRBJ2-7, with D tentatively TRBD1 or TRBD2 (5 bases each). Trimming stripped 9 bases from V and 3 bases from J, with 15 bases between. CDR3 size: 13 residues. CDR1 and CDR2 (germline): MNHEY, SMNVEV (reference sequence). CDR3 protein: CASGASRDYEQYF. The CDR3 coding sequence is TGTGCCAGTGGGGCTAGCAGAGACTACGAGCAGTACTTC.

This clonotype was counted between two and nine times. One base away lies a much larger clone, so this may be a sequencing read error. V gene TRBV30 combines with J gene TRBJ1-1, with a possible D match to TRBD1 (6 bases). Trimming removed 3 bases from V and 0 bases from J, with 8 bases in between. The length of the CDR3 is 13 residues. Germline lookup yields CDR1 GTSNPN and CDR2 SVGIG (reference sequence). CDR3: CAWRGTMNTEAFF. The DNA for the CDR3 is TGTGCCTGGAGAGGGACAATGAACACTGAAGCTTTCTTT.

Regarding this clonotype: Germline is not matched at one junction end, which may reflect a read error. The V and J genes are TRBV15 and TRBJ1-1, with unresolved D. This CDR3 region has 12 residues. Germline V gene lookup returns CDR1 LNHNV and CDR2 YYDKDF (reference sequence). CDR3 residues: CASSRGSSEAFF. The DNA of the CDR3 is TGTGCCAGCAGCAGAGGGTCGTCTGAAGCTTTCTTT.

The chain carries TRBV19 and TRBJ1-5, with 7 bases aligning to TRBD1. The germline CDR1 and CDR2 sequences are LNHDA and SQIVND (reference sequence). Trimming cost V 2 bases and J 2 bases; bases outside gene matches: 6. The CDR3 totals 16 residues. The CDR3 reads CASSIRQGQGNQPQHF. For the CDR3, the DNA is TGTGCCAGTAGTATACGACAGGGCCAAGGCAATCAGCCCCAGCATTTT.

This clonotype was seen a handful of times. The J gene is TRBJ2-3, the V gene TRBV5-1; TRBD2 aligns across 12 bases. The ends lost 6 bases at V and 3 bases at J; junction bases unmatched: 8. The CDR3 runs 16 residues. Germline V gene lookup returns CDR1 SGHRS and CDR2 YFSETQ. This chain's CDR3 is CASNDPTSGSTDTQYF. CDR3 DNA: TGCGCCAGCAACGATCCGACTAGCGGGAGTACAGATACGCAGTATTTT. The whole variable domain, remainder taken from reference TRBV5-1 and TRBJ2-3, is KAGVTQTPRYLIKTRGQQVTLSCSPISGHRSVSWYQQTPGQGLQFLFEYFSETQRNKGNFPGRFSGRQFSNSRSEMNVSTLELGDSALYLCASNDPTSGSTDTQYFGPGTRLTVL.

This clonotype has only a few counts. J is TRBJ1-2 and V is TRBV16; TRBD1 matches at 7 bases. The CDR3 has 14 residues. Trimming took 7 bases from V and 3 from J; bases not matched to a gene: 8. Germline CDR1 KGHSY, CDR2 FQNENV. The chain's CDR3 is CASIRDRADYGYTF. The DNA of the CDR3 is TGTGCCAGCATCAGAGACAGGGCGGACTATGGCTACACCTTC.

Many counts were recorded for this clonotype. The chain has TRBV10-3 and TRBJ1-4; 7 bases are shared with TRBD1. Germline CDR1 is ENHRY and CDR2 is SYGVKD. The CDR3 consists of 14 residues. J was trimmed by 3 bases and V by 10 bases; bases with no gene match: 8. CDR3 coding DNA: TGTGCCACTAAAGACAGGGCGGCTAATGAAAAACTGTTTTTT. As protein: CATKDRAANEKLFF.

At least ten counts were recorded for this clonotype. The CDR3 sequence: CASKNWEKWSTEAFF. CDR3 in DNA: TGTGCCAGTAAGAACTGGGAGAAATGGAGCACTGAAGCTTTCTTT. The V and J genes are TRBV19 and TRBJ1-1; no definite D call. The CDR3 runs 15 residues. The ends were cut back, 7 bases at V and 4 bases at J, with 19 bases in the middle. Germline V lookup: CDR1 LNHDA, CDR2 SQIVND (reference sequence).

This clonotype was recorded many times. This rearrangement joins TRBV7-8 to TRBJ2-3, with TRBD2 as a possible D gene (6 bases). There are 16 residues in the CDR3. The ends were cut back, 2 bases at V and 0 bases at J, with 12 bases in the middle. Per germline, CDR1 SGHVS and CDR2 FQNEAQ. This chain's CDR3 is CASSLWVAASTDTQYF. In DNA, the CDR3 is TGTGCCAGCAGCTTATGGGTAGCGGCTAGCACAGATACGCAGTATTTT.

The chain uses TRBV6-9 and TRBJ1-1; 7 bases match TRBD1. J lost 0 bases, V lost 3 bases, and 4 bases had no gene match. Per germline, CDR1 MNHGY and CDR2 SVAAGI. The CDR3 contains 15 residues. CDR3: CASSYYGTVNTEAFF. The CDR3, as DNA: TGTGCCAGCAGTTACTATGGGACAGTGAACACTGAAGCTTTCTTT.

This clonotype was picked up many times. The chain couples TRBV20-1 to TRBJ2-7, with TRBD2 matching 7 bases. After removal of 6 bases from V and 9 bases from J, the junction contained 17 bases not matched to a gene. Germline V CDR1 and CDR2: DFQATT, SNEGSKA (reference sequence). This CDR3 is 14 amino acids long. CDR3 nucleotides: TGCAGTGCCAAAAATCCGGGACTACCCGGAGGGCAGTACTTC. Translating it yields CSAKNPGLPGGQYF.

The chain joins TRBV12-3 or TRBV12-4 to TRBJ2-3; tentatively, D is TRBD2 (6 bases). The germline V and J ends were trimmed by 6 bases and 3 bases, with 16 bases remaining between them. CDR3 size: 15 residues. CDR3 bases: TGTGCCAGCAGCCTGTGGGCTAGCGAGACAGATACGCAGTATTTT. It specifies CASSLWASETDTQYF.

This clonotype has a count of ten or more. V and J are TRBV27 and TRBJ1-1; D may be TRBD1 (5 bases). V was trimmed by 0 bases and J by 6 bases, leaving 20 bases between them. The CDR3 is 17 amino acids. CDR1 and CDR2 (germline): MNHEY, SMNVEV (reference sequence). Here the CDR3 DNA reads TGTGCCAGCAGTTTATCTAAAGGTTGGCAGGGAGGCGCTGAAGCTTTCTTT. This encodes CASSLSKGWQGGAEAFF.

This clonotype was observed at least ten times. The gene calls are TRBV20-1 and TRBJ2-7; D remains unclear. This CDR3 has 13 residues. V lost 6 bases and J lost 3, with 15 bases in between. Germline CDR1 is DFQATT and CDR2 is SNEGSKA (reference sequence). DNA for the CDR3: TGCAGTGCCGAAAAGGGCCATGGCTACGAGCAGTACTTC. It is translated as CSAEKGHGYEQYF.

This clonotype was seen once. V is TRBV7-3 and J is TRBJ2-2, with TRBD1 matching 7 bases. V was pared by 8 bases and J by 4 bases, with 4 bases of the junction left unmatched. Germline values: CDR1 SGHTA, CDR2 FQGTGA. This CDR3 comprises 13 residues. The DNA for the CDR3 is TGTGCCAGCGGGGCAGGGGGCACCGGGGAGCTGTTTTTT. This encodes CASGAGGTGELFF.